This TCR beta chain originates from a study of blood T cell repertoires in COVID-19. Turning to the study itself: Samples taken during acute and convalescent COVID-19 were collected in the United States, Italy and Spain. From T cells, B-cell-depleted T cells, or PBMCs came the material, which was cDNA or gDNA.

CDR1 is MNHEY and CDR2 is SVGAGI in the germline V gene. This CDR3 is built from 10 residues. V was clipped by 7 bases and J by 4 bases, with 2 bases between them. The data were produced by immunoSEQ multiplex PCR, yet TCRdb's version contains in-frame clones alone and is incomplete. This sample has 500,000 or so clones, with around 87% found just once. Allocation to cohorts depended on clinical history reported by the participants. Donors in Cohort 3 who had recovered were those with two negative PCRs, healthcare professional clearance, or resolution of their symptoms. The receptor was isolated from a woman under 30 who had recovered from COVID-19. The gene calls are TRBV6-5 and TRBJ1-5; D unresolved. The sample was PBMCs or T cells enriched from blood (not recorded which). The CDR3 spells CASTNQPQHF. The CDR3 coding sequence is TGTGCCAGCACGAATCAGCCCCAGCATTTT.